One sample yielded the 2 T cell receptor beta chains listed below, sequenced in a study of monozygotic twins with inflammatory bowel disease (dated by TCRdb to between 2018 and 2021). The library was obtained by 5' RACE. Instrument on record: Illumina HiSeq 2500. Based on TCRdb reprocessing of the reads, there is one entry per CDR3 protein sequence, and DNA is missing. The sample's table lists a count of 200,000 to 250,000 distinct CDR3 sequences. The ten most abundant clones make up approximately 1.6% of the sample. Sequenced: blood. The source is a human donor with ulcerative colitis or Crohn's disease, or a healthy co-twin of an affected twin (not recorded which).

The chain uses TRBV7-9 and TRBJ2-1. CDR1 is SEHNR, CDR2 FQNEAQ, per germline (reference sequence). CDR3 length: 12 residues. CDR3 in amino acids: CASTSSYNEQFF.

The rearrangement joins TRBV4-1 to TRBJ2-7; the D gene TCRdb calls, TRBD1, cannot be checked with no DNA. CDR1 and CDR2 (germline): MGHRA, YSYEKL. The CDR3 is 23 residues long. CDR3 amino acids: CASSQGLLGLQRDRPGDFYEQYF.